Presented here are 19 T cell receptor beta chains from one specimen sequenced in a study of T cell repertoires in cytomegalovirus infection. In TCRdb, the reads were re-called with MiXCR into one record per CDR3 protein. The table lists a few hundred thousand distinct CDR3 sequences, approximately 40% of them singletons. No cognate antigen is known for these TCRs. This material consisted of cultured PBMCs, taken from culture after CMV antigen stimulation. The receptors come from a human donor in good health (CMV status not recorded). Some clones in this sample may be carry-over from other donors' samples.

This chain links TRBV19 with TRBJ1-3; D unresolved. The germline V and J ends were trimmed by 3 bases and 0 bases, with 9 bases remaining between them. Germline lookup yields CDR1 LNHDA and CDR2 SQIVND (reference sequence). CDR3 length: 15 amino acids. DNA for the CDR3: TGTGCCAGTAGTATCAGCGGATACTCTGGAAACACCATATATTTT. This gives the protein CASSISGYSGNTIYF.

The chain has TRBV19 and TRBJ1-1; the D gene is possibly TRBD1 (5 bases). Germline loops: CDR1 LNHDA, CDR2 SQIVND (reference sequence). This CDR3 spans 14 amino acids. The V gene lost 6 bases and the J gene lost 4 bases, with 15 bases spanning the gap. The CDR3 DNA reads as TGTGCCAGTAGCGGGACGGCTTCTGGCACTGAAGCTTTCTTT. Translation: CASSGTASGTEAFF.

The V gene is TRBV5-1, the J gene TRBJ2-1, with a weak D call TRBD2 (6 bases). Germline V gives CDR1 SGHRS, CDR2 YFSETQ. The V and J ends lost 1 base and 4 bases respectively, with 12 bases between them. The CDR3 is 15 amino acids. CDR3 protein: CASSLTGTEYNEQFF. In nucleotides, the CDR3 is TGCGCCAGCAGCTTGACCGGGACTGAGTACAATGAGCAGTTCTTC.

For the CDR3, the DNA is TGTGCCAGCAGTTTGCGGTTCTTAAACACCATATATTTT. It encodes CASSLRFLNTIYF. The gene calls are TRBV28 and TRBJ1-3; D is unresolved. Germline V lookup: CDR1 MDHEN, CDR2 SYDVKM. CDR3 length equals 13 residues. V was shortened by 3 bases and J by 6 bases, with 9 bases between the two germline ends.

The rearrangement links TRBV14 to TRBJ1-4, with 7 bases aligning to TRBD1. Germline values: CDR1 SGHDN, CDR2 FVKESK. V dropped 3 bases and J dropped 7; count of bases not matched to a gene: 8. The CDR3 consists of 15 residues. The CDR3 loop reads CASSHRRGLREKLFF. For the CDR3, the DNA is TGTGCCAGCAGCCACCGAAGGGGGCTACGTGAAAAACTGTTTTTT. The variable domain in full, with the rest retrieved from reference TRBV14 and TRBJ1-4, is EAGVTQFPSHSVIEKGQTVTLRCDPISGHDNLYWYRRVMGKEIKFLLHFVKESKQDESGMPNNRFLAERTGGTYSTLKVQPAELEDSGVYFCASSHRRGLREKLFFGSGTQLSVL.

This chain links TRBV5-4 with TRBJ2-7, with D perhaps matching TRBD2 (6 bases). Looked up from germline, CDR1 is SGHNT and CDR2 is YYREEE (reference sequence). The CDR3 spans 14 residues. Trimming removed 0 bases from V and 7 bases from J, with 14 bases in between. This chain's CDR3 is CASSLGSPGSEQYF. CDR3 nucleotides: TGTGCCAGCAGCTTGGGCAGCCCCGGGAGTGAGCAGTACTTC.

In its sample, this clonotype was seen many times. CDR3 protein: CASSLGWTITYEQYF. The CDR3 bases are TGTGCCAGCAGCTTAGGCTGGACAATAACCTACGAGCAGTACTTC. J is TRBJ2-7 and V is TRBV7-2; D possibly corresponds to TRBD1 (5 bases). CDR3 length: 15 amino acids. Germline V CDR1 and CDR2: SGHTA, FQGNSA. V lost 1 base and J 2 bases, leaving 12 bases between the germline ends. Complete variable domain (other parts from reference TRBV7-2 and TRBJ2-7): GAGVSQSPSNKVTEKGKDVELRCDPISGHTALYWYRQSLGQGLEFLIYFQGNSAPDKSGLPSDRFSAERTGGSVSTLTIQRTQQEDSAVYLCASSLGWTITYEQYFGPGTRLTVT.

The rearrangement links TRBV28 to TRBJ1-5, with D hard to call. CDR3 length: 13 amino acids. V lost 1 base, J lost 5 bases, and 6 bases lay in between. From germline, CDR1 is MDHEN and CDR2 SYDVKM. CDR3 bases: TGTGCCAGCAGTTTATTTGGAGATCAGCCCCAGCATTTT. Protein product: CASSLFGDQPQHF.

The genes are TRBV11-3 and TRBJ2-2; 9 nucleotides match TRBD2. CDR3 size: 18 residues. V was pared by 2 bases and J by 2 bases, with 9 bases of the junction left unmatched. Germline CDR1 is SGHNT and CDR2 is YENEEA. CDR3 coding DNA: TGTGCCAGCAGCTTACGGTCTAGCGGGAACCGCAACACCGGGGAGCTGTTTTTT. Its translation: CASSLRSSGNRNTGELFF. The full variable domain, completed using reference TRBV11-3 and TRBJ2-2, is EAGVVQSPRYKIIEKKQPVAFWCNPISGHNTLYWYLQNLGQGPELLIRYENEEAVDDSQLPKDRFSAERLKGVDSTLKIQPAELGDSAVYLCASSLRSSGNRNTGELFFGEGSRLTVL.

This sequence joins TRBV6-1 and TRBJ1-1, with D possibly TRBD1 on 5 matching bases. In germline, CDR1 is MNHNS, CDR2 SASEGT. Trimming took off 6 bases at V and 5 bases at J, with 19 bases between the two ends. This CDR3 region has 15 residues. CDR3 sequence: CASRTKSYTGTEAFF. In DNA, the CDR3 is TGTGCCAGCAGGACGAAGTCCTACACAGGAACTGAAGCTTTCTTT.

This chain joins TRBV20-1 and TRBJ2-1; no clear D. This CDR3 comprises 10 residues. Germline CDR1 DFQATT, CDR2 SNEGSKA (reference sequence). The V end was cut by 6 bases, the J end by 7 bases, with 7 bases between. The CDR3 region has the DNA TGCAGTGCGGCCGGGAATGAGCAGTTCTTC. Residues: CSAAGNEQFF.

In this sample, this clonotype turned up a few times. V and J are TRBV7-9 and TRBJ1-1; D might be TRBD1 (5 bases). This CDR3 comprises 15 residues. Trimming stripped 4 bases from V and 0 bases from J, with 12 bases between. The germline gives CDR1 SEHNR, CDR2 FQNEAQ (reference sequence). CDR3: CASSSGTYMNTEAFF. The CDR3 DNA follows: TGTGCCAGCAGCTCCGGGACCTACATGAACACTGAAGCTTTCTTT.

The CDR3 loop is CAISEGDGETQYF. Written as DNA, the CDR3 is TGTGCCATCAGTGAGGGAGACGGAGAGACCCAGTACTTC. The chain combines TRBV10-3 with TRBJ2-5; no definite D call. V lost 2 bases and J 4 bases, leaving 8 bases between the germline ends. The length of the CDR3 is 13 residues. Germline-derived CDR1 and CDR2 are ENHRY and SYGVKD.

This clonotype has a count of ten or more. The rearrangement links TRBV7-2 to TRBJ2-5, with 10 nucleotides matching TRBD2. CDR1 and CDR2 from the germline V gene are SGHTA and FQGNSA. The CDR3 is 16 residues long. V was pared by 1 base and J by 4 bases, with 6 bases of the junction left unmatched. The CDR3 DNA reads TGTGCCAGCAGCTTAGTGGCTAGCGGGAGACCAGAGACCCAGTACTTC. It codes for CASSLVASGRPETQYF. The full variable domain, its missing parts supplied by reference TRBV7-2 and TRBJ2-5, is GAGVSQSPSNKVTEKGKDVELRCDPISGHTALYWYRQSLGQGLEFLIYFQGNSAPDKSGLPSDRFSAERTGGSVSTLTIQRTQQEDSAVYLCASSLVASGRPETQYFGPGTRLLVL.

This clonotype was counted ten times or more. The chain uses TRBV20-1 and TRBJ1-1; no clear D. The CDR3 consists of 11 residues. Germline V gene lookup returns CDR1 DFQATT and CDR2 SNEGSKA (reference sequence). V shed 5 bases and J shed 10 bases, with 14 bases lying between them. DNA of the CDR3: TGCAGTGCTCCCGACCCCGGTGGAGCTTTCTTT. It yields the protein CSAPDPGGAFF.

The rearrangement joins TRBV4-1 to TRBJ2-7, with TRBD2 matching over 12 bases. This CDR3 spans 16 amino acids. In germline, CDR1 is MGHRA, CDR2 YSYEKL. The trim removed 0 bases at V and 2 bases at J, leaving 2 bases unmatched. As DNA, the CDR3 is TGCGCCAGCAGCCAAGAACTAGCGGGGGGAACCTACGAGCAGTACTTC. Translating it yields CASSQELAGGTYEQYF.

This clonotype was detected only a few times. V usage is TRBV11-2 and J usage is TRBJ1-3, with TRBD1 identical over 7 bases. V shed 3 bases and J 7 bases; nucleotides not matched to a gene: 9. The CDR3 is 15 amino acids. The V gene's germline CDR1 is SGHAT and CDR2 FQNNGV. In DNA, the CDR3 is TGTGCCAGCAGCTTCGGCAGGGGGTGGCCGAACACCATATATTTT. It is translated as CASSFGRGWPNTIYF.

The chain is built from TRBV19 and TRBJ2-2; 9 positions agree with TRBD1. Germline V gene lookup returns CDR1 LNHDA and CDR2 SQIVND (reference sequence). With 7 bases clipped from V and 4 bases from J, the junction kept 1 base outside the gene matches. The CDR3 extends over 13 amino acids. In nucleotides, the CDR3 is TGTGCCAGTAACAGGGGGCGCACCGGGGAGCTGTTTTTT. This sequence encodes CASNRGRTGELFF.

The chain links TRBV4-2 to TRBJ2-7; 9 nucleotides line up with TRBD2. V was pared by 2 bases and J by 0 bases, with 2 bases of the junction left unmatched. This CDR3 has 15 residues. Germline CDR1 LGHNA, CDR2 YNFKEQ. CDR3 residues: CASSQKTSGSYEQYF. DNA of the CDR3: TGTGCCAGCAGCCAAAAGACTAGCGGCTCCTACGAGCAGTACTTC.